Each of the 10 T cell receptor beta chains below was sequenced from the same sample in a study of blood T cell repertoires in COVID-19 (TCRdb year 2020). The library was generated by the immunoSEQ multiplex PCR assay. The source is immuneACCESS, and TCRdb retained only in-frame sequences with V and J called. Part of the clones is not carried over; for the studies checked, unresolved V genes explain less than half of this, and the remainder is unexplained. The table for this sample lists more than 150,000 clones; more than 65% of them were counted only once. Approximately 10% of the sample is held by the ten biggest clonotypes. Material for sequencing was PBMCs or T cells enriched from blood (not recorded which). The receptors were gathered from a man between 45 and 60 years old who had recovered from COVID-19.

CDR3 residues: CATSRDPTQRSYEQYF. The CDR3, as DNA: TGTGCCACCAGCAGAGATCCGACCCAGAGGTCCTACGAGCAGTACTTC. The rearrangement uses TRBV15 and TRBJ2-7; D ambiguous. Germline V gene data show CDR1 as LNHNV and CDR2 as YYDKDF (reference sequence). This CDR3 region has 16 residues. V was cut by 0 bases and J by 1 base, with 13 bases left in between.

This chain joins TRBV27 and TRBJ1-1; 8 positions agree with TRBD1. The CDR3 covers 16 residues. Trimming took 3 bases from V and 0 from J; bases not matched to a gene: 6. From germline, CDR1 is MNHEY and CDR2 SMNVEV (reference sequence). The DNA of the CDR3 is TGTGCCAGCAGTTTTTTGGGGACAGGAGTGAACACTGAAGCTTTCTTT. Translated, it gives CASSFLGTGVNTEAFF.

There are a few counts of this clone. The V call is TRBV5-1, the J call TRBJ1-1; 7 positions match TRBD1. J gave up 0 bases and V 4 bases, and 6 bases lay outside the gene matches. The CDR3 is 15 amino acids. The germline V gene encodes CDR1 SGHRS and CDR2 YFSETQ. The CDR3 coding sequence is TGCGCCAGCAGCAGGGGACAGAACATGAACACTGAAGCTTTCTTT. Protein: CASSRGQNMNTEAFF.

V gene TRBV27 combines with J gene TRBJ1-2; 8 bases line up with TRBD1. The CDR3 contains 13 residues. J was trimmed by 7 bases and V by 10 bases; bases with no gene match: 11. CDR1 and CDR2 from the germline V gene are MNHEY and SMNVEV (reference sequence). CDR3 region: CANTDRAPPGYTF. Here the CDR3 DNA reads TGTGCCAACACGGACAGGGCCCCCCCTGGCTACACCTTC.

This clone was recorded once. The J gene is TRBJ2-2, the V gene TRBV4-1, with D unclear. V was pared by 0 bases and J by 1 base, with 6 bases between. The CDR3 contains 15 residues. Looked up from germline, CDR1 is MGHRA and CDR2 is YSYEKL. The CDR3 sequence is CASSQEFRNTGELFF. In DNA, the CDR3 is TGCGCCAGCAGCCAAGAGTTTCGGAACACCGGGGAGCTGTTTTTT.

J is TRBJ2-1 and V is TRBV12-5; 8 positions match TRBD1. This CDR3 is 15 amino acids long. The germline V gene has CDR1 LGHNT and CDR2 FRNRAP. V shed 3 bases, J shed 7 bases, and the junction held 8 bases outside the gene matches. The CDR3 loop is CASGFGDRGLNEQFF. The CDR3 DNA reads as TGTGCTAGTGGTTTCGGAGACAGGGGATTAAATGAGCAGTTCTTC. The entire variable domain, with the rest obtained from reference TRBV12-5 and TRBJ2-1, is as follows: DARVTQTPRHKVTEMGQEVTMRCQPILGHNTVFWYRQTMMQGLELLAYFRNRAPLDDSGMPKDRFSAEMPDATLATLKIQPSEPRDSAVYFCASGFGDRGLNEQFFGPGTRLTVL.

The chain combines TRBV30 with TRBJ1-2; no clear D. With 2 bases removed from V and 4 bases from J, the gap between germline ends came to 8 bases. The CDR3 is 12 amino acids. Looked up from germline, CDR1 is GTSNPN and CDR2 is SVGIG (reference sequence). The CDR3 nucleotides are TGTGCCTGGAGTCTGGGGAGCTATGGCTACACCTTC. Its translation is CAWSLGSYGYTF. Filled out from reference TRBV30 and TRBJ1-2, the complete variable domain reads SQTIHQWPATLVQPVGSPLSLECTVEGTSNPNLYWYRQAAGRGLQLLFYSVGIGQISSEVPQNLSASRPQDRQFILSSKKLLLSDSGFYLCAWSLGSYGYTFGSGTRLTVV.

The chain recombines TRBV5-1 with TRBJ2-7; 12 bases are shared with TRBD2. This CDR3 has 18 amino acids. Germline CDR1 SGHRS, CDR2 YFSETQ. Trimming at V came to 4 bases and at J to 4 bases, leaving 15 bases not matched to a gene. CDR3 nucleotides: TGCGCCAGCAGCCCGCTCTCCTCAGGACTAGCGGGGTCGTACGAGCAGTACTTC. Protein sequence: CASSPLSSGLAGSYEQYF.

The chain links TRBV2 to TRBJ2-5, with 8 bases matching TRBD1. Trimming took 2 bases from V and 4 from J; bases not matched to a gene: 3. The CDR3 totals 14 residues. Germline values: CDR1 SNHLY, CDR2 FYNNEI. CDR3 coding DNA: TGTGCCAGCAGTGAACGGCAGGGGGCAGAGACCCAGTACTTC. It codes for CASSERQGAETQYF.

The chain uses TRBV25-1 and TRBJ2-7, with a possible D match to TRBD1 (6 bases). Trimming removed 4 bases at V and 3 bases at J, with 10 bases between. Germline-derived CDR1 and CDR2 are MGHDK and SYGVNS. The CDR3 covers 13 residues. CDR3 region: CASSVRGYYEQYF. The CDR3 DNA reads as TGTGCCAGCAGTGTCAGGGGATACTACGAGCAGTACTTC.